This TCR beta chain was documented in a study of cytomegalovirus exposure and HLA in healthy donors. PCR used 60 Vbeta primers and 13 Jbeta primers. Profiling relied on immunoSEQ multiplex PCR, and the TCRdb table lists in-frame clones only, not all of them. The sample lists 200,000 or so clones; 75% to 85% were seen once. CDR3 size: 16 residues. The germline CDR1 and CDR2 sequences are MNHNY and SVGAGI (reference sequence). Trimming removed 6 bases from V and 5 bases from J; junction bases left unmatched: 9. The sample consisted of PBMCs. The chain employs TRBV6-6 and TRBJ2-2; 10 positions match TRBD1. This clonotype was sampled from a woman under 30 in good health and CMV-seropositive. The CDR3 sequence: CASSLGTGARTGELFF. The CDR3 DNA is TGTGCCAGCAGCCTGGGGACAGGGGCGCGGACCGGGGAGCTGTTTTTT.